This record covers a single TCR beta chain. The antigen it recognizes is unknown. It has no much larger one-base neighbor in the sample; base qualities were not kept. The CDR3 regions of human TCRbeta chains were subjected to immunosequencing. The original methods were these. TCRs in the repertoires were compared against a reference library of SARS-CoV-2-specific TCRs that had been generated with the MIRA antigen-specificity platform. Breadth was defined as the fraction of unique TCRs that were SARS-CoV-2-associated, and depth was defined as the fraction of total T cells that were SARS-CoV-2-associated. Using the MIRA data, each spike-specific TCR was mapped to the spike region that the TCR reacts to and placed in a CD4 or CD8 class. Log10-transformed breadth and depth values were compared by one-way ANOVA with Sidak's multiple comparisons tests. TCRdb mirrors the immuneACCESS table, restricted to in-frame sequences. Some clones are absent from its copies; in checked studies, under half trace to an unresolved V gene, and the reason for the others is unknown. V and J calls plus clone size are reproduced from that table; the DNA served to infer D and trimming. This sample has tens of thousands of clones in its table, and roughly 90% of those were observed once. The ten largest clones capture less than 9% of the sample.

These data come from a study of T cell responses to AZD1222 COVID-19 vaccine listed by TCRdb under 2021. Context from the whole study: TCR sequencing covered approximately 230 trial participants: 200 to 210 given two doses of AZD1222 and 26 given two doses of MenACWY control vaccine. Enrollment into the trials was organized by age into subgroups of 18-55, 56-69 and 70-plus years, and those subgroups contained about 150, 27 and 61 TCR-sequenced participants, respectively. The paper as a whole reports these results and caveats: Participants were mostly white British and included more females than males, and it was suggested by the authors that clonal diversity may have been underestimated. Vaccine-associated CD4 TCRs spanned the whole spike protein, with dominant responses in regions 160-218 and 743-854. Because no day 14 peak-response samples were available, the repertoires could be characterized only after the peak T cell response. Epitopes outside the regions mutated in the B.1.351 and B.1.1.7 variants were reportedly recognized by nearly half of the unique spike-specific TCRs. Spike-specific TCR breadth and depth rose significantly after two AZD1222 doses compared with day 0 and with MenACWY recipients. Conclusions about previously exposed vaccinees were limited because only six AZD1222 recipients were SARS-CoV-2 seropositive at baseline. The 56-69-year group was small, and its depth increase did not reach significance, likely because of low power.

Trimming removed 5 bases from V and 5 bases from J, leaving 7 bases between the germline ends. The CDR3 sequence holds 12 residues, the cysteine and phenylalanine included. Only the CDR3 region is kept as DNA, spanning 36 bases read in frame from base 1. This specimen's time point label, interpreted: about 28 days (+/-7) after the second vaccine dose. AZD1222 recipients whose second dose came at about 4 weeks and those whose second dose came at about 12 weeks were combined into one group, since spike-specific TCR depth and breadth did not differ between the two schedules. Vaccinee samples were obtained from the UK trials COV001 and COV002, which included a single-blind randomized controlled phase 2/3 trial of AZD1222 (ChAdOx1 nCoV-19) in healthy adults. Trial participant PBMC samples were collected at day 0 and day 28 after the second dose for TCRbeta chain sequencing.

The sample was peripheral blood, taken 28 days after the second AZD1222 dose. The receptor was derived from an adult who received the AZD1222 COVID-19 vaccine. This sequence uses TRBV12-3 or TRBV12-4 and TRBJ1-5, with no confident D gene call. The base sequence is TGTGCCAGCAGTCTAGTGGATCAGCCCCAGCATTTT. Protein translation: CASSLVDQPQHF.